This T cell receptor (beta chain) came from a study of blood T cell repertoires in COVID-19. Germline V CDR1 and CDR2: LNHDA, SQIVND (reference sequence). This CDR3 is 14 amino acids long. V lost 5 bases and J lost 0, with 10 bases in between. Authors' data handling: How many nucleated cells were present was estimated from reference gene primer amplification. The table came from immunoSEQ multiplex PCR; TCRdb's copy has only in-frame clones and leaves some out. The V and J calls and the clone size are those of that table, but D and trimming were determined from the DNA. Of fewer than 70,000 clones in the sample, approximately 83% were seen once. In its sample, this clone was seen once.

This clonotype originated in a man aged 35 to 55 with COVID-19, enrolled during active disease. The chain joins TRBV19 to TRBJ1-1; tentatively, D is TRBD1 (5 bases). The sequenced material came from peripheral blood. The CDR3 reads CASSSRDLNTEAFF. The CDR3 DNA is TGTGCCAGTAGTTCCAGGGATTTGAACACTGAAGCTTTCTTT.